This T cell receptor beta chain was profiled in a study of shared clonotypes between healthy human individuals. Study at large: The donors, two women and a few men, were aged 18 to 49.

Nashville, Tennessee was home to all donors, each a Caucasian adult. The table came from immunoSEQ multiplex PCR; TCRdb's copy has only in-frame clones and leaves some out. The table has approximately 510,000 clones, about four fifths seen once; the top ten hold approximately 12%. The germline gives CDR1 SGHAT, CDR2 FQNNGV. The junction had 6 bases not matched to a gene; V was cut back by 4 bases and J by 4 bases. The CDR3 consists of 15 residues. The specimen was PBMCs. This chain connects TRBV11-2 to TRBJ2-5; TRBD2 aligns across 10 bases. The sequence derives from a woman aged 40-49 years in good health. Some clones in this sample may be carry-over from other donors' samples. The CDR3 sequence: CASSWASGSGETQYF. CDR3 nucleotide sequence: TGTGCCAGCAGCTGGGCTAGCGGGAGTGGAGAGACCCAGTACTTC. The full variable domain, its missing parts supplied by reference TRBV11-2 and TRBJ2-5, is EAGVAQSPRYKIIEKRQSVAFWCNPISGHATLYWYQQILGQGPKLLIQFQNNGVVDDSQLPKDRFSAERLKGVDSTLKIQPAKLEDSAVYLCASSWASGSGETQYFGPGTRLLVL.